One T cell receptor beta chain is described in this entry. These data belong to a study of identical twins. Germline V gene data show CDR1 as DFQATT and CDR2 as SNEGSKA (reference sequence). V shed 5 bases and J shed 4 bases, with 12 bases lying between them. The CDR3 covers 13 residues. A universal primer binding site was introduced by template switching. The final cDNA contained unique molecular identifiers. TCRdb ran MiXCR on the 5' RACE reads and lists one entry per CDR3 protein. Of hundreds of thousands of distinct CDR3 sequences listed, around 12% are singletons. This sample also appeared in a second study, on yellow fever vaccine responses in identical twins.

J is TRBJ2-1 and V is TRBV20-1, with D perhaps given as TRBD1 or TRBD2 (6 bases each). The specimen was CD8+ T cells sorted from blood. This clonotype originated in a young woman in good health. The CDR3 DNA reads as TGCAGTGCTCAAGGGGGGACTTACAATGAGCAGTTCTTC. Protein product: CSAQGGTYNEQFF.